Listed below are T cell receptor beta chains from one sample, sequenced in a study of spatial heterogeneity in lung cancer. TCRdb independently ran MiXCR on the 5' RACE reads; one entry per CDR3 protein. The profile covers approximately 92,000 distinct CDR3 sequences, with roughly 12% appearing a single time and about two fifths taken by the ten largest. The material was PBMCs, obtained at surgery. Source of these receptors: a male donor with early-stage non-small cell lung cancer. The CDR3 runs from the conserved cysteine through the conserved F or W. The D gene is left open where the match is weak. Expanded clones are given a class, and other clones once, few, many or no size at all.

j_call clone_size v_call d_call cdr3_aa cdr3_nt
TRBJ2-7 NA TRBV10-3 TRBD2 CAITPSGADGQYF TGTGCCATCACGCCTAGCGGGGCGGACGGGCAGTACTTC
TRBJ2-7 few TRBV11-2 NA CASSLGGRQYF TGTGCCAGCAGCTTAGGGGGACGGCAGTACTTC
TRBJ1-2 NA TRBV18 NA CASSPGPRSYGYTF TGTGCCAGCTCACCCGGGCCGCGTTCCTATGGCTACACCTTC
TRBJ1-2 few TRBV7-2 NA CASRALNYGYTF TGTGCCAGCAGGGCACTTAACTATGGCTACACCTTC
TRBJ2-7 few TRBV20-1 NA CSALDSSYEQYF TGCAGTGCTCTTGACTCCTCCTACGAGCAGTACTTC
TRBJ1-6 NA TRBV12-3/TRBV12-4 TRBD1 CASRLTGGVNSPLHF TGTGCCAGCAGATTGACAGGGGGGGTAAATTCACCCCTCCACTTT
TRBJ2-7 NA TRBV20-1 NA CSARDIPDGGEQYF TGCAGTGCTAGAGATATCCCAGACGGAGGCGAGCAGTACTTC
TRBJ1-1 NA TRBV7-2 NA CASRIGAVGTEAFF TGTGCCAGCAGAATAGGGGCGGTCGGCACTGAAGCTTTCTTT
TRBJ1-1 NA TRBV6-2/TRBV6-3 NA CASSTLSGAGLGAFF TGTGCCAGCAGTACGTTATCCGGGGCCGGGCTTGGAGCTTTCTTT
TRBJ2-7 few TRBV29-1 TRBD1 CSVVRDRGGDEQYF TGCAGCGTGGTCCGGGACAGGGGAGGCGACGAGCAGTACTTC
TRBJ2-1 few TRBV4-3 TRBD2 CASSQAGGSYNEQFF TGCGCCAGCAGCCAAGCGGGGGGGTCCTACAATGAGCAGTTCTTC
TRBJ2-7 NA TRBV7-2 TRBD2 CASSFAGLAGEQYF TGTGCCAGCAGCTTTGCTGGACTAGCTGGTGAGCAGTACTTC
TRBJ2-3 many TRBV6-2/TRBV6-3 NA CASSYHTDTQYF TGTGCCAGCAGTTATCACACAGATACGCAGTATTTT
TRBJ1-5 NA TRBV7-2 NA CASSLDLGNNQPQHF TGTGCCAGCAGCTTAGATTTGGGCAACAATCAGCCCCAGCATTTT
TRBJ2-1 few TRBV20-1 NA CSARAQGTNEQFF TGCAGTGCTAGAGCTCAGGGGACGAATGAGCAGTTCTTC
TRBJ2-3 NA TRBV6-5 NA CASSYRDSTDTQYF TGTGCCAGCAGTTACCGGGACAGCACAGATACGCAGTATTTT
TRBJ2-1 NA TRBV24-1 NA CATSDREPSLGNEQFF TGTGCCACCAGTGATAGGGAGCCCAGCCTGGGCAATGAGCAGTTCTTC
TRBJ2-1 few TRBV7-2 TRBD2 CASSFASGGASSYNEQFF TGTGCCAGCAGCTTTGCTAGCGGGGGGGCCAGCTCCTACAATGAGCAGTTCTTC
TRBJ2-1 few TRBV7-3 TRBD2 CASSLGIAGVHEQFF TGTGCCAGCAGCCTCGGAATAGCGGGAGTTCATGAGCAGTTCTTC
TRBJ2-7 NA TRBV6-2/TRBV6-3 NA CASTPWGQPDPYEQYF TGTGCCAGCACCCCCTGGGGCCAGCCGGACCCCTACGAGCAGTACTTC
TRBJ1-2 NA TRBV27 NA CASSTTGYGYTF TGTGCCAGCAGTACTACAGGGTATGGCTACACCTTC
TRBJ2-1 few TRBV28 NA CASSPHGRANNEQFF TGTGCCAGCAGCCCCCACGGTAGGGCCAACAATGAGCAGTTCTTC
TRBJ2-6 NA TRBV12-3/TRBV12-4 NA CASSPARSGANVLTF TGTGCCAGCAGTCCGGCGAGGTCTGGGGCCAACGTCCTGACTTTC
TRBJ1-2 NA TRBV20-1 TRBD1 CSARTGGAAGYTF TGCAGTGCTAGAACAGGGGGCGCGGCCGGCTACACCTTC
TRBJ2-7 few TRBV20-1 NA CSARTGLNYEQYF TGCAGTGCTAGAACCGGGCTCAACTACGAGCAGTACTTC
TRBJ2-3 few TRBV6-2/TRBV6-3 NA CASKESTDTQYF TGTGCCAGCAAAGAGAGCACAGATACGCAGTATTTT
TRBJ2-7 NA TRBV5-6 TRBD2 CASSLVASGNYEQYF TGTGCCAGCAGCTTGGTTGCTAGCGGGAACTACGAGCAGTACTTC
TRBJ2-3 many TRBV9 NA CASSPVLGTDTQYF TGTGCCAGCAGCCCCGTCCTCGGCACAGATACGCAGTATTTT
TRBJ2-3 few TRBV5-1 NA CASSLEGTPSTDTQYF TGCGCCAGCAGCTTGGAGGGGACTCCTAGCACAGATACGCAGTATTTT
TRBJ1-2 few TRBV20-1 NA CSASRVGYGYTF TGCAGTGCCTCAAGGGTTGGGTATGGCTACACCTTC
TRBJ1-6 NA TRBV5-6 TRBD1 CASSLGQGAPPLHF TGTGCCAGCAGCTTGGGACAGGGCGCGCCACCCCTCCACTTT
TRBJ2-3 many TRBV5-6 NA CASSLVASGTDTQYF TGTGCCAGCAGCTTGGTGGCTAGCGGCACAGATACGCAGTATTTT
TRBJ2-2 many TRBV24-1 NA CATGTDRPNTGELFF TGTGCCACCGGGACGGACAGACCGAACACCGGGGAGCTGTTTTTT
TRBJ2-3 few TRBV9 NA CASSVEFSGTDTQYF TGTGCCAGCAGCGTAGAGTTCTCTGGCACAGATACGCAGTATTTT
TRBJ1-1 few TRBV20-1 NA CSALAGTATMNTEAFF TGCAGTGCCCTAGCGGGGACGGCAACCATGAACACTGAAGCTTTCTTT
TRBJ1-4 many TRBV20-1 NA CSVTPGTIQNEKLFF TGCAGTGTTACACCTGGGACGATACAAAATGAAAAACTGTTTTTT
TRBJ2-6 few TRBV25-1 NA CASTDSGANVLTF TGTGCCAGTACTGACTCTGGGGCCAACGTCCTGACTTTC
TRBJ2-5 many TRBV24-1 NA CATSDGKQETQYF TGTGCCACCAGTGACGGAAAGCAAGAGACCCAGTACTTC
TRBJ1-2 many TRBV6-5 NA CASSYAGSIYGYTF TGTGCCAGCAGTTACGCAGGGAGCATCTATGGCTACACCTTC
TRBJ2-1 many TRBV6-2/TRBV6-3 NA CASSYDGGAYNEQFF TGTGCCAGCAGTTACGACGGGGGCGCCTACAATGAGCAGTTCTTC
TRBJ1-4 NA TRBV2 NA CATQTRTRSEKLFF TGTGCCACCCAGACAAGGACCCGGAGTGAAAAACTGTTTTTT
TRBJ2-1 NA TRBV5-6 TRBD1 CASSLTGVYNEQFF TGTGCCAGCAGCTTGACAGGGGTTTACAATGAGCAGTTCTTC
TRBJ2-3 NA TRBV11-2 NA CASSLRGGRSTDTQYF TGTGCCAGCAGCTTGAGGGGGGGCCGCAGCACAGATACGCAGTATTTT
TRBJ2-3 NA TRBV7-6 TRBD2 CASSALAGGSTDTQYF TGTGCCAGCAGCGCCCTAGCGGGGGGTAGCACAGATACGCAGTATTTT
TRBJ1-1 NA TRBV7-9 NA CASSLDSGNTEAFF TGTGCCAGCAGCTTAGACTCGGGGAACACTGAAGCTTTCTTT
TRBJ2-7 few TRBV20-1 TRBD1 CSATGQGAYEQYF TGCAGTGCTACCGGACAGGGTGCGTACGAGCAGTACTTC
TRBJ1-1 many TRBV9 NA CASSRSSVDNTEAFF TGTGCCAGCAGCAGATCCAGTGTCGATAACACTGAAGCTTTCTTT
TRBJ2-5 NA TRBV7-9 NA CASSSWTGETQYF TGTGCCAGCAGCTCTTGGACGGGCGAGACCCAGTACTTC
TRBJ1-2 few TRBV5-6 TRBD1 CASSLVNRGYGYTF TGTGCCAGCAGCTTGGTTAACAGGGGCTATGGCTACACCTTC
TRBJ2-6 many TRBV25-1 NA CASSDRVSGANVLTF TGTGCCAGCAGTGACAGAGTCTCTGGGGCCAACGTCCTGACTTTC
TRBJ1-2 few TRBV5-4 NA CASSLLPNYGYTF TGTGCCAGCAGCTTGCTCCCTAACTATGGCTACACCTTC
TRBJ2-7 few TRBV5-1 NA CASSLSPNSYEQYF TGCGCCAGCAGCTTGAGCCCGAATTCCTACGAGCAGTACTTC
TRBJ2-2 NA TRBV5-1 TRBD2 CASSELAGTNTGELFF TGCGCCAGCAGCGAACTAGCGGGAACGAACACCGGGGAGCTGTTTTTT
TRBJ2-7 many TRBV2 NA CASNQDEREQYF TGTGCCAGCAATCAAGACGAGAGGGAGCAGTACTTC
TRBJ2-1 once TRBV2 NA CASMGFGNEQFF TGTGCCAGCATGGGGTTTGGGAATGAGCAGTTCTTC